Presented here are 27 T cell receptor beta chains from one specimen sequenced in a study of Graves' ophthalmopathy and Graves' hyperthyroidism. Amplified material comprised TCR beta CDR3 regions derived from RNA transcripts. The library came from an HTBI-primed first-round RT-PCR and a second-round multiplex PCR. TCRdb recomputed calls from the multiplex PCR reads with MiXCR, one row per CDR3 protein. The sample has approximately 210,000 distinct CDR3 sequences, 20% to 25% seen once; the top ten hold under 55%. Sequenced material: peripheral blood. Every receptor here comes from a woman in her forties or fifties with Graves' ophthalmopathy.

This clonotype occurred many times. V gene TRBV27 combines with J gene TRBJ1-1; tentative D call: TRBD1 (5 bases). Per germline, CDR1 MNHEY and CDR2 SMNVEV (reference sequence). The V end was cut by 1 base, the J end by 1 base, with 10 bases between. CDR3 length: 15 residues. CDR3 nucleotide sequence: TGTGCCAGCAGTTTATACCAGGGTGGGAACACTGAAGCTTTCTTT. Translated: CASSLYQGGNTEAFF.

This clonotype came up many times. The V gene is TRBV6-5, the J gene TRBJ2-7, with 8 positions matching TRBD2. Germline CDR1 and CDR2: MNHEY and SVGAGI. Trimming removed 6 bases from V and 2 bases from J; junction bases left unmatched: 6. This CDR3 has 14 residues. Here the CDR3 reads CASRPSGPTYEQYF. The CDR3 DNA follows: TGTGCCAGCAGGCCTAGCGGGCCTACCTACGAGCAGTACTTC.

There are a few counts of this clonotype. V gene TRBV18 combines with J gene TRBJ2-7; D might be TRBD1 (5 bases). The CDR3 is 15 amino acids. Germline V gene lookup returns CDR1 KGHSH and CDR2 LQKENI. Trimming removed 2 bases from V and 5 bases from J, with 16 bases in between. In nucleotides, the CDR3 is TGTGCCAGCTCACCAAATGTAAGGGGTCTGGACGAGCAGTACTTC. Amino acid sequence: CASSPNVRGLDEQYF.

In this sample, this clonotype turned up many times. The chain combines TRBV29-1 with TRBJ2-5, with a weak D call TRBD2 (7 bases). Deletions cut 5 bases from V and 5 bases from J, with 12 bases between. Germline lookup yields CDR1 SQVTM and CDR2 ANQGSEA. The CDR3 is 12 residues long. DNA for the CDR3: TGCAGCGTTCGAGGGGGGGGGGAGACCCAGTACTTC. Its protein is CSVRGGGETQYF.

V gene TRBV12-3 or TRBV12-4 combines with J gene TRBJ2-7; maybe TRBD2 (7 bases). The length of the CDR3 is 15 residues. V was trimmed by 10 bases and J by 5 bases, leaving 24 bases between them. CDR3 DNA sequence: TGTGCCACCAGCAGAGATCTCGGGGGGCCTAACGAGCAGTACTTC. This sequence encodes CATSRDLGGPNEQYF.

The table lists this clonotype with many counts. This chain uses TRBV7-2 with TRBJ2-5; perhaps TRBD2 as D (6 bases). CDR3 size: 16 residues. Germline values: CDR1 SGHTA, CDR2 FQGNSA. V lost 5 bases, J lost 0 bases, and 16 bases lay in between. The CDR3 nucleotides read TGTGCCAGCAGCCAGCAAGTCGGAGGGTACCAAGAGACCCAGTACTTC. This encodes CASSQQVGGYQETQYF.

In its sample, this clonotype was seen many times. The chain carries TRBV27 and TRBJ1-5; D ambiguous. CDR1 is MNHEY and CDR2 is SMNVEV in the germline V gene (reference sequence). V was cut by 3 bases and J by 3 bases, with 24 bases left in between. The CDR3 sequence is 19 residues long. The CDR3 DNA sequence: TGTGCCAGCAGTTTGTTTGATCAGGCAGCATCCCCATTCAATCAGCCCCAGCATTTT. Amino acids: CASSLFDQAASPFNQPQHF.

In this sample, this clonotype turned up many times. The J gene is TRBJ1-5, the V gene TRBV2, with 9 bases that match TRBD1. This CDR3 has 17 amino acids. Trimming at V came to 5 bases and at J to 8 bases, leaving 16 bases not matched to a gene. Germline loops: CDR1 SNHLY, CDR2 FYNNEI. The CDR3 DNA is TGTGCCAGCAGTACCAACAGGGGGCCCTCAGGTGAGGAGCCCCAGCATTTT. Translated: CASSTNRGPSGEEPQHF.

This clonotype has at least ten counts. The chain employs TRBV19 and TRBJ2-2; a possible D gene is TRBD2 (6 bases). V was cut by 4 bases and J by 6 bases, with 12 bases left in between. Germline loops: CDR1 LNHDA, CDR2 SQIVND (reference sequence). This CDR3 has 14 amino acids. The CDR3 sequence is CASSTSRRAGELFF. The CDR3 DNA is TGTGCCAGTAGTACCTCCAGGAGGGCCGGGGAGCTGTTTTTT.

This clonotype was detected many times. CDR3 residues: CASSSLGFEQYF. The CDR3 DNA is TGTGCCAGCAGCAGTTTGGGTTTCGAGCAGTACTTC. The chain employs TRBV6-1 and TRBJ2-7, with D unclear. Germline V gene lookup returns CDR1 MNHNS and CDR2 SASEGT. V gave up 6 bases and J gave up 6 bases, with 12 bases separating them. This CDR3 has 12 residues.

This clonotype has at least ten counts. The gene calls are TRBV27 and TRBJ1-2, with a weak D call TRBD1 (6 bases). Germline CDR1 MNHEY, CDR2 SMNVEV (reference sequence). Trimming left V 6 bases short and J 6 bases short, with 14 bases between. The CDR3 is 13 amino acids. The CDR3: CASRWNRDHGYTF. The CDR3 DNA reads TGTGCCAGCAGATGGAACAGGGACCATGGCTACACCTTC.

As DNA, the CDR3 is TGTGCCAGCAGCTCAGAGCCCTACGGGCAGCACACCTTC. It specifies CASSSEPYGQHTF. The V and J genes are TRBV7-2 and TRBJ1-2; D is unclear. V shed 4 bases and J shed 12 bases, with 18 bases lying between them. This CDR3 has 13 amino acids. CDR1 and CDR2 from the germline V gene are SGHTA and FQGNSA.

This clonotype was found many times. The chain carries TRBV20-1 and TRBJ2-2; 7 bases are shared with TRBD1. The length of the CDR3 is 14 residues. The germline V gene has CDR1 DFQATT and CDR2 SNEGSKA (reference sequence). With 5 bases clipped from V and 0 bases from J, the junction kept 3 bases outside the gene matches. DNA for the CDR3: TGCAGTGCTCGGGACAGTTCGAACACCGGGGAGCTGTTTTTT. It codes for CSARDSSNTGELFF.

This clonotype was counted only a few times. The V call is TRBV20-1, the J call TRBJ2-7; D is possibly TRBD1 (6 bases). Trimming shortened V by 3 bases and J by 3 bases, and 18 bases separated the two germline ends. Germline V gene data show CDR1 as DFQATT and CDR2 as SNEGSKA (reference sequence). The CDR3 is 15 amino acids. CDR3 sequence: CSARENWDKSYEQYF. CDR3 nucleotide sequence: TGCAGTGCTAGGGAAAACTGGGACAAGAGCTACGAGCAGTACTTC.

The genes are TRBV5-1 and TRBJ1-2, with 9 bases fitting TRBD1. V dropped 4 bases and J dropped 7; count of bases not matched to a gene: 2. Germline V lookup: CDR1 SGHRS, CDR2 YFSETQ. There are 12 residues in the CDR3. The CDR3 loop reads CASSGTGLGYTF. For the CDR3, the DNA is TGCGCCAGCAGCGGGACAGGGCTTGGCTACACCTTC.

This clonotype has more than one count but fewer than ten. The rearrangement uses TRBV20-1 and TRBJ2-2; 10 bases are shared with TRBD2. J gave up 6 bases and V 4 bases, and 8 bases lay outside the gene matches. Germline CDR1 and CDR2: DFQATT and SNEGSKA (reference sequence). The CDR3 loop spans 15 amino acids. The CDR3 is CSAIKAGGVSGELFF. CDR3 DNA sequence: TGCAGTGCTATTAAAGCGGGAGGGGTATCCGGGGAGCTGTTTTTT.

A few counts support this clonotype. The chain recombines TRBV27 with TRBJ2-5; D is undetermined. Germline CDR1 is MNHEY and CDR2 is SMNVEV (reference sequence). The V gene lost 6 bases and the J gene lost 4 bases, with 18 bases spanning the gap. This CDR3 has 15 amino acids. DNA for the CDR3: TGTGCCAGCAGGCGCGACACGTTTCAAGGAGAGACCCAGTACTTC. Encoded protein: CASRRDTFQGETQYF.

This clonotype was detected many times. V usage is TRBV5-1 and J usage is TRBJ2-6; D is unclear. With 2 bases removed from V and 2 bases from J, the gap between germline ends came to 8 bases. Germline CDR1 SGHRS, CDR2 YFSETQ. The CDR3 loop spans 15 amino acids. CDR3 in DNA: TGCGCCAGCAGCTTTTTTTCGGCTGGGGCCAACGTCCTGACTTTC. This gives the protein CASSFFSAGANVLTF.

This clonotype was seen at least ten times. V is TRBV7-3 and J is TRBJ1-1; unclear D gene. The CDR3 consists of 13 residues. Trimming shortened V by 0 bases and J by 6 bases, and 8 bases separated the two germline ends. Germline V CDR1 and CDR2: SGHTA, FQGTGA. CDR3 DNA sequence: TGTGCCAGCAGCTTAACGGGAGAGGCTGAAGCTTTCTTT. It codes for CASSLTGEAEAFF.

The chain uses TRBV6-2 or TRBV6-3 and TRBJ1-2; D is perhaps TRBD1 (6 bases). The germline V gene has CDR1 MNHEY and CDR2 SVGEGT. The CDR3 loop spans 15 amino acids. V was shortened by 2 bases and J by 4 bases, with 14 bases between the two germline ends. The CDR3 protein is CASSYRTASLYGYTF. For the CDR3, the DNA is TGTGCCAGCAGTTACCGGACAGCTTCCCTCTATGGCTACACCTTC.

CDR3 in amino acids: CASKGTGGDQPQHF. The CDR3 bases are TGTGCCAGTAAAGGGACAGGTGGGGATCAGCCCCAGCATTTT. V is TRBV19 and J is TRBJ1-5, with 8 nucleotides matching TRBD1. The CDR3 consists of 14 residues. Germline assignment: CDR1 LNHDA and CDR2 SQIVND (reference sequence). With 7 bases clipped from V and 5 bases from J, the junction kept 7 bases outside the gene matches.

V usage is TRBV29-1 and J usage is TRBJ1-1; 7 bases are a match to TRBD1. Germline CDR1 SQVTM, CDR2 ANQGSEA. There are 15 residues in the CDR3. With V trimmed by 6 bases and J by 0 bases, 10 bases remained unmatched. CDR3 protein: CSVSPLGQLNTEAFF. In nucleotides, the CDR3 is TGCAGCGTCAGCCCCTTGGGACAGCTGAACACTGAAGCTTTCTTT.

This clonotype came up a few times. The chain links TRBV4-2 to TRBJ2-7; D remains ambiguous. This CDR3 is 16 amino acids long. V gave up 0 bases and J gave up 2 bases, with 14 bases separating them. CDR1 is LGHNA and CDR2 is YNFKEQ in the germline V gene. Here the CDR3 reads CASSQDGNSQAYEQYF. CDR3 coding DNA: TGTGCCAGCAGCCAAGATGGCAACAGTCAGGCCTACGAGCAGTACTTC.

This clonotype has at least ten counts. The J gene is TRBJ2-5, the V gene TRBV3-1, with D possibly being TRBD1 (6 bases). The V end lost 3 bases, the J end lost 0 bases, and 17 bases lay between the germline ends. Looked up from germline, CDR1 is LGHDT and CDR2 is YNNKEL (reference sequence). This CDR3 has 17 residues. In nucleotides, the CDR3 is TGTGCCAGCAGCCAGGTCGGACAGTTGAGGGACCAAGAGACCCAGTACTTC. It codes for CASSQVGQLRDQETQYF.

Many counts were recorded for this clonotype. The genes are TRBV6-1 and TRBJ2-5; D ambiguous. Germline V gives CDR1 MNHNS, CDR2 SASEGT. The V end lost 6 bases, the J end lost 8 bases, and 16 bases lay between the germline ends. The CDR3 contains 13 residues. The CDR3 DNA follows: TGTGCCAGCAGCGACATGACCATAGACACCCAGTACTTC. It translates to CASSDMTIDTQYF.

The rearrangement joins TRBV20-1 to TRBJ2-3; the match to TRBD2 covers 9 bases. The CDR3 spans 15 residues. Looked up from germline, CDR1 is DFQATT and CDR2 is SNEGSKA (reference sequence). V trimming: 6 bases; J trimming: 4 bases; junction bases outside the gene matches: 11. Here the CDR3 reads CSAASSGRKADTQYF. DNA of the CDR3: TGCAGTGCCGCCTCAAGCGGGAGGAAGGCAGATACGCAGTATTTT.

There are many counts of this clonotype. V is TRBV28 and J is TRBJ1-2; perhaps TRBD1 as D (6 bases). V lost 2 bases, J lost 0 bases, and 7 bases lay in between. The CDR3 has 14 residues. Germline-derived CDR1 and CDR2 are MDHEN and SYDVKM. The CDR3, as DNA: TGTGCCAGCAGTTTAGGGGGCGCTAACTATGGCTACACCTTC. Its translation is CASSLGGANYGYTF.